This T cell receptor (beta chain) was sequenced for a study of T-cell reconstitution after alpha-beta-depleted transplantation in children. The V gene lost 7 bases and the J gene lost 2 bases, with 14 bases spanning the gap. The CDR3 runs 13 residues. Germline assignment: CDR1 SQVTM and CDR2 ANQGSEA. This clonotype appeared many times. A TCRbeta library incorporating unique molecular identifiers was prepared. A single record per CDR3 protein comes from TCRdb applying MiXCR to the PCR reads. The sample carries 600,000 to 700,000 distinct CDR3 sequences, approximately 17% recorded once. The sequence came from a human donor who donated a stem cell graft to a child with acute myeloid leukemia. The source was PBMCs from the stem cell graft donor, collected from the stem cell graft. The chain carries TRBV29-1 and TRBJ1-1, with D unresolved. CDR3 in DNA: TGCAGCGGAGGGAGCCCCTTTAACACTGAAGCTTTCTTT. Protein sequence: CSGGSPFNTEAFF.